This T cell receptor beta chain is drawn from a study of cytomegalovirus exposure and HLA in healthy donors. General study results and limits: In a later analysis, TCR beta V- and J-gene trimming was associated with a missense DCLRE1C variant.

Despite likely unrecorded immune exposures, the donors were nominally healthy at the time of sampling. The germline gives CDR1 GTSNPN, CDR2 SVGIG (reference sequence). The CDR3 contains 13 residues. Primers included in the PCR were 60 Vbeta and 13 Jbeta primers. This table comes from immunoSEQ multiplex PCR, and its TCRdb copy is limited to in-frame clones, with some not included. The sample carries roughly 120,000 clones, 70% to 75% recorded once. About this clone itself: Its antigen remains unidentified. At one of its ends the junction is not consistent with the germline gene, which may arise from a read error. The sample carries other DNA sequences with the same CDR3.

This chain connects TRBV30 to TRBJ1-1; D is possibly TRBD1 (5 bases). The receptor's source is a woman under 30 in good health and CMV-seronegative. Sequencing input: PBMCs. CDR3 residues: CAWSVGPNTEAFF. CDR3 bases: TGTGCCTGGAGTGTGGGGCCGAACACTGAAGCCTTCTTT.